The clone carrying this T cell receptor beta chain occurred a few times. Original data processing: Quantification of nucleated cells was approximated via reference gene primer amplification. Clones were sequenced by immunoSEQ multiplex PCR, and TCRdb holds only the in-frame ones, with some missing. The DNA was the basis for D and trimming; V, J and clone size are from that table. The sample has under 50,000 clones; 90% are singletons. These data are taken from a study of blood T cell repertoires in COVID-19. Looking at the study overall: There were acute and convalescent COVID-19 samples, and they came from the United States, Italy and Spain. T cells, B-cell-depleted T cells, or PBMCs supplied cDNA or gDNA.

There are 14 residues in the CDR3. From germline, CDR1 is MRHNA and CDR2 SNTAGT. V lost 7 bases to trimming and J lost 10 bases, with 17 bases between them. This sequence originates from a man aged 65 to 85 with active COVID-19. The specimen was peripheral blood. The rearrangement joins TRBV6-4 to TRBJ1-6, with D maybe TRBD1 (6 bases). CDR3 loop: CASKRTADGSPLHF. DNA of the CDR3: TGTGCCAGCAAAAGGACAGCAGACGGGTCACCCCTCCACTTT.